This T cell receptor beta chain was captured by sequencing in a study of T cells in Graves' hyperthyroidism and ophthalmopathy. CDR3 length equals 13 residues. V lost 6 bases, J lost 3 bases, and 11 bases lay in between. The source material, RNA transcripts, was used to amplify TCR beta CDR3 regions. The study used the HTBI primer set for a first-round RT-PCR of the TCR CDR3. TCRdb passed the multiplex PCR reads through MiXCR, listing each CDR3 protein once. The sample lists hundreds of thousands of distinct CDR3 sequences; approximately 36% were seen once. This clonotype appeared a few times. The sample consisted of blood. The gene calls are TRBV12-3 or TRBV12-4 and TRBJ1-1; D unclear. This receptor was identified in a middle-aged woman with Graves' hyperthyroidism. As DNA, the CDR3 is TGTGCCAGCAGCCTACGTCAGGACACTGAAGCTTTCTTT. Translated, it gives CASSLRQDTEAFF.